A single sample is the source of the 24 T cell receptor beta chains below, sequenced in a study of naive and memory T cell subsets (dated by TCRdb to between 2016 and 2019). What the research found in general, with its limitations: Naive repertoires, especially CD8, contained a few larger clonotypes, possibly memory cells re-expressing CD45RA.

The library was generated by UMI-ligation and nested PCR. The sample was run on an Illumina MiSeq. To cover both TRBC1 and TRBC2, the beta constant-region primer consisted of an equimolar mix of two oligonucleotides. Four rounds of PCR were used to amplify ligated cDNA, with nested alpha and beta constant-region primers being used together with the SP2 primer. TCRdb itself trimmed the public reads at Q25 with fastp, ran MiXCR and retained productive beta chains. Rows with one shared CDR3 protein collapse into an entry with the most common genes and DNA. In this sample the table shows roughly 99,000 distinct CDR3 sequences, approximately 11% of which occur a single time. 0.12% to 0.15% of the sample goes to the ten largest clones. For these receptors, no antigen is known. Sequencing was performed on naive CD4+ T cells from blood. Interpreted using the paper, the cell subset or site label stands for: naive T cells, CD45RA high CD27+. The receptor source for this set is a human donor in good health.

J is TRBJ2-1 and V is TRBV12-3 or TRBV12-4; D not certain. Between the trimmed V and J ends, which lost 6 bases and 5 bases, there was a span of 23 bases. This CDR3 spans 17 amino acids. The DNA of the CDR3 is TGTGCCAGCAGATCCCTTTCCCTACTCGGAACTAACAATGAGCAGTTCTTC. Protein: CASRSLSLLGTNNEQFF.

The genes are TRBV15 and TRBJ2-7, with a possible D match to TRBD1 (6 bases). The CDR3 sequence is 13 residues long. The germline CDR1 and CDR2 sequences are LNHNV and YYDKDF (reference sequence). The germline V and J ends were trimmed by 6 bases and 4 bases, with 13 bases remaining between them. The CDR3 nucleotides are TGTGCCACCAGTCGGGACATAGAGTACGAGCAGTACTTC. It yields the protein CATSRDIEYEQYF.

There are a few counts of this clonotype. The chain carries TRBV4-2 and TRBJ2-1; 7 bases are a match to TRBD2. V was clipped by 3 bases and J by 9 bases; unmatched bases: 5. CDR3 length: 13 amino acids. From germline, CDR1 is LGHNA and CDR2 YNFKEQ. CDR3 in amino acids: CASSQEAGIEQFF. In DNA, the CDR3 is TGTGCCAGCAGCCAGGAAGCGGGGATTGAGCAGTTCTTC.

This clonotype was recorded at least ten times. The J gene is TRBJ2-3, the V gene TRBV29-1, with 7 bases aligning to TRBD1. The junction had 6 bases not matched to a gene; V was cut back by 6 bases and J by 3 bases. The CDR3 consists of 13 residues. Germline V gene data show CDR1 as SQVTM and CDR2 as ANQGSEA. DNA of the CDR3: TGCAGCGTCGGCCGGGACAGAACAGATACGCAGTATTTT. Translated, it gives CSVGRDRTDTQYF.

V gene TRBV7-2 combines with J gene TRBJ2-7; TRBD2 matches at 8 bases. CDR1 is SGHTA and CDR2 is FQGNSA in the germline V gene. With V trimmed by 5 bases and J by 6 bases, 12 bases remained unmatched. The CDR3 contains 15 residues. In nucleotides, the CDR3 is TGTGCCAGCAGCCCTACTAGCGGCAGCGGGCTCGAGCAGTACTTC. Translated: CASSPTSGSGLEQYF. Supplemented by reference TRBV7-2 and TRBJ2-7, the full variable domain reads GAGVSQSPSNKVTEKGKDVELRCDPISGHTALYWYRQSLGQGLEFLIYFQGNSAPDKSGLPSDRFSAERTGGSVSTLTIQRTQQEDSAVYLCASSPTSGSGLEQYFGPGTRLTVT.

The chain links TRBV5-6 to TRBJ1-1; no firm D call. Per germline, CDR1 SGHDT and CDR2 YYEEEE. The CDR3 spans 14 residues. Trimming stripped 5 bases from V and 0 bases from J, with 11 bases between. The CDR3 DNA reads as TGTGCCAGCAGAGCTACGAGGCTGAACACTGAAGCTTTCTTT. As protein: CASRATRLNTEAFF.

A note on this clonotype: This may be a read error, as it is one base from a much larger clone. CDR3 DNA sequence: TGCGCCAGCAGGGACGGTTACATAGATACGCAGTATTTT. Translation gives CASRDGYIDTQYF. The gene calls are TRBV4-3 and TRBJ2-3; D not certain. The V gene lost 6 bases and the J gene lost 5 bases, with 12 bases spanning the gap. The CDR3 covers 13 residues. The germline CDR1 and CDR2 sequences are LGHNA and YSLEER.

This clonotype was counted many times. The chain employs TRBV19 and TRBJ2-7, with 9 bases identical to TRBD1. The J segment lost 4 bases and the V segment lost 5 bases, leaving 6 bases of the junction unmatched. From germline, CDR1 is LNHDA and CDR2 SQIVND (reference sequence). CDR3 length: 14 residues. Here the CDR3 DNA reads TGTGCCAGTAGTTTGCCGGGACAGGGATACGAGCAGTACTTC. Residues: CASSLPGQGYEQYF.

V gene TRBV29-1 combines with J gene TRBJ2-7; D is ambiguous. Trimming shortened V by 6 bases and J by 2 bases, and 8 bases separated the two germline ends. The CDR3 contains 11 residues. CDR1 SQVTM and CDR2 ANQGSEA come from the germline V gene. The CDR3 reads CSVAPPYEQYF. Written as DNA, the CDR3 is TGCAGCGTCGCCCCGCCCTACGAGCAGTACTTC.

The CDR3 spells CSVAEGKNIQYF. CDR3 bases: TGCAGCGTTGCCGAAGGCAAAAACATTCAGTACTTC. The chain has TRBV29-1 and TRBJ2-4; the D is unclear. Germline CDR1 and CDR2: SQVTM and ANQGSEA. The CDR3 totals 12 residues. The V end was cut by 4 bases, the J end by 3 bases, with 7 bases between.

Many counts were recorded for this clonotype. The chain is built from TRBV4-3 and TRBJ2-1, with 14 bases matching TRBD2. Trimming removed 0 bases from V and 7 bases from J; junction bases left unmatched: 5. Germline lookup yields CDR1 LGHNA and CDR2 YSLEER. The length of the CDR3 is 17 residues. As DNA, the CDR3 is TGCGCCAGCAGCCAAGACTGGAGGACTAGCGGGAGGAATGAGCAGTTCTTC. It yields the protein CASSQDWRTSGRNEQFF.

The chain couples TRBV6-2 or TRBV6-3 to TRBJ2-1, with D uncertain. Per germline, CDR1 MNHEY and CDR2 SVGEGT. Trimming cost V 4 bases and J 4 bases, with 11 bases left between them. The CDR3 is made up of 14 amino acids. The CDR3 protein is CASSSRSPYNEQFF. CDR3 sequence (DNA): TGTGCCAGCAGTTCTCGGAGTCCGTACAATGAGCAGTTCTTC.

This clonotype has ten or more counts. The J gene is TRBJ2-7, the V gene TRBV9; 8 bases match TRBD2. The CDR3 has 15 amino acids. The ends lost 0 bases at V and 0 bases at J; junction bases unmatched: 2. CDR1 is SGDLS and CDR2 is YYNGEE in the germline V gene. This chain's CDR3 is CASSVAGGPSYEQYF. CDR3 coding DNA: TGTGCCAGCAGCGTAGCGGGAGGGCCCTCCTACGAGCAGTACTTC.

The chain is built from TRBV5-1 and TRBJ2-5; 8 nucleotides match TRBD2. Per germline, CDR1 SGHRS and CDR2 YFSETQ. V lost 4 bases to trimming and J lost 7 bases; unmatched junction nucleotides: 15. This CDR3 is 16 amino acids long. DNA of the CDR3: TGCGCCAGCAGCGCGGAGCGGGAGCTCCCCTTAGGGACCCAGTACTTC. Its translation: CASSAERELPLGTQYF.

This clonotype occurred a few times. The V call is TRBV7-2, the J call TRBJ1-2; D is undetermined. Deletions cut 2 bases from V and 0 bases from J, with 7 bases between. The germline gives CDR1 SGHTA, CDR2 FQGNSA. This CDR3 spans 14 amino acids. The CDR3, as DNA: TGTGCCAGCAGCTTAACCGCGACTAACTATGGCTACACCTTC. Protein sequence: CASSLTATNYGYTF.

This clonotype was seen more than once but under ten times. The V gene is TRBV7-8, the J gene TRBJ1-6, with a weak D call TRBD1 (5 bases). The CDR3 is made up of 13 amino acids. The V end lost 7 bases, the J end lost 11 bases, and 15 bases lay between the germline ends. Looked up from germline, CDR1 is SGHVS and CDR2 is FQNEAQ. The chain's CDR3 is CASTRAEGPPLHF. The DNA for the CDR3 is TGTGCCAGCACCCGGGCGGAGGGACCACCCCTCCACTTT.

This clonotype has only a few counts. The V call is TRBV19, the J call TRBJ1-2; unclear D gene. Trimming took off 1 base at V and 8 bases at J, with 14 bases between the two ends. The germline V gene encodes CDR1 LNHDA and CDR2 SQIVND (reference sequence). This CDR3 comprises 14 residues. CDR3 nucleotides: TGTGCCAGTAGTATAGTCTCGGCAGGAGGAGGCTACACCTTC. This translates into CASSIVSAGGGYTF.

This clonotype was observed many times. The CDR3, as DNA: TGTGCCAGCAGCTTGAACCGGGGCGTCACTGAAGCTTTCTTT. Residues: CASSLNRGVTEAFF. The chain is built from TRBV5-5 and TRBJ1-1, with a possible D match to TRBD1 (5 bases). The length of the CDR3 is 14 residues. Germline CDR1 reads SGHKS; CDR2 reads YYEKEE (reference sequence). Trimming shortened V by 1 base and J by 4 bases, and 11 bases separated the two germline ends.

V usage is TRBV6-1 and J usage is TRBJ2-1; possible D gene TRBD2, 6 bases. The CDR3 has 15 residues. Between the trimmed V and J ends, which lost 3 bases and 7 bases, there was a span of 16 bases. Germline V gene lookup returns CDR1 MNHNS and CDR2 SASEGT. The CDR3 loop is CASSDPQGRGNEQFF. The CDR3 DNA follows: TGTGCCAGCAGTGACCCCCAGGGCCGGGGGAATGAGCAGTTCTTC.

This clonotype has only a few counts. V usage is TRBV19 and J usage is TRBJ2-2; D is ambiguous. V gave up 5 bases and J gave up 2 bases, with 15 bases separating them. The V gene's germline CDR1 is LNHDA and CDR2 SQIVND (reference sequence). This CDR3 is built from 16 residues. CDR3 DNA sequence: TGTGCCAGTAGTCTCGGTTTAAGGTTCAACACCGGGGAGCTGTTTTTT. Its translation is CASSLGLRFNTGELFF.

The V and J genes are TRBV6-5 and TRBJ1-1; no clear D gene. The V end was cut by 6 bases, the J end by 6 bases, with 14 bases between. The CDR3 length is 13 residues. CDR1 is MNHEY, CDR2 SVGAGI, per germline. The CDR3 is CASSLNTKAEAFF. CDR3 in DNA: TGTGCCAGCAGCCTAAATACCAAAGCTGAAGCTTTCTTT.

This clonotype has a handful of counts. The J gene is TRBJ1-5, the V gene TRBV25-1; D gene ambiguous. V lost 4 bases, J lost 1 base, and 8 bases lay in between. Germline-derived CDR1 and CDR2 are MGHDK and SYGVNS. The CDR3 runs to 14 residues. CDR3 protein: CASSAHLSNQPQHF. In nucleotides, the CDR3 is TGTGCCAGCAGTGCACACTTGAGCAATCAGCCCCAGCATTTT.

This clonotype was counted only a few times. The J gene is TRBJ1-1, the V gene TRBV18; D uncertain. CDR3 length: 12 residues. The V end lost 3 bases, the J end lost 8 bases, and 10 bases lay between the germline ends. Germline CDR1 and CDR2: KGHSH and LQKENI. The CDR3 reads CASSPAEGEAFF. The CDR3 region has the DNA TGTGCCAGCTCACCGGCGGAGGGAGAAGCTTTCTTT. Full variable domain (rest looked up from reference TRBV18 and TRBJ1-1): NAGVMQNPRHLVRRRGQEARLRCSPMKGHSHVYWYRQLPEEGLKFMVYLQKENIIDESGMPKERFSAEFPKEGPSILRIQQVVRGDSAAYFCASSPAEGEAFFGQGTRLTVV.

There are a few counts of this clonotype. One junction end does not reproduce the germline sequence, and a read error may be involved. The chain combines TRBV14 with TRBJ2-2, with D unclear. The CDR3 is made up of 13 amino acids. The germline V gene encodes CDR1 SGHDN and CDR2 FVKESK. CDR3 region: CASSQDLFGVLFF. The CDR3 DNA reads as TGTGCCAGCAGCCAAGACCTGTTTGGGGTGCTGTTTTTT.